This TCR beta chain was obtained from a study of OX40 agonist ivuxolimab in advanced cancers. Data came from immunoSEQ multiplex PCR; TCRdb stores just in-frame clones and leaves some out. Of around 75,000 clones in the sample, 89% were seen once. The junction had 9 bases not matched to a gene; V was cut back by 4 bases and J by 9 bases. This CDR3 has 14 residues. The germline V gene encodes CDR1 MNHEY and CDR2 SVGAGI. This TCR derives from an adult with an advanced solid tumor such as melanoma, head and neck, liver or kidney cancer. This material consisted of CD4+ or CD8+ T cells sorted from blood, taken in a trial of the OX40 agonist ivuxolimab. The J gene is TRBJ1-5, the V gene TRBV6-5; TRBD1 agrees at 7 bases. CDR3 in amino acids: CASSSTGVVGPQHF. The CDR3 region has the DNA TGTGCCAGCAGTTCCACAGGGGTCGTCGGGCCCCAGCATTTT.